Detailed here is one T cell receptor delta chain. Antigen unknown. Since a far larger clone is one base different, this is likely a read error. This sample includes further DNA sequences coding for the same CDR3. TCRdb redid clone calling on the multiplex PCR reads using CATT. The sample has 85,000 to 100,000 delta-chain clones, roughly 0.9% seen once. This entry comes from a study of γδ T cells in repeated Plasmodium falciparum infection. Study overall: Sampling occurred at baseline, pre-infection for selected infections, and 21 days post-infection.

Flow sorting of PBMC yielded separate Vgamma9/Vdelta2+ and Vdelta2-negative gammadelta T cell populations for bulk repertoire analysis. The CDR3 sequence is 17 residues long. Looked up from germline, CDR1 is GEAIGNYY and CDR2 is EKD. Regarding the study as a whole: Repeated controlled infections reportedly drove waves of new clonotype selection in Vdelta2-negative, mostly Vdelta1+, gammadelta repertoires. Vdelta2-negative gammadelta repertoires appeared less diverse and less shared in Malian than Australian children.

Sample: gamma-delta T cells from blood. The source is a pool of human donors (malaria-infected and uninfected, not separated). The rearrangement uses TRDV2 and TRDJ1; D is perhaps TRDD3 (5 bases). TCRdb supplies no J gene; here it was assigned by aligning the nucleotide sequence to germline. CDR3 residues: CACDTVGGPLYTDKLIF. CDR3 sequence (DNA): TGTGCCTGTGACACCGTCGGGGGTCCCCTCTACACCGACAAACTCATCTTT.